This T cell receptor (beta chain) was observed in a study of post-analysis software for immune sequencing data. Study-level points and caveats: Significantly lower normalized Chao1 diversity was found in patients with multiple sclerosis relative to controls. A handful of TRBV segments were significantly more frequent in patients than in controls. TRBV5-6, TRBV5-1 and TRBV20-1 were among these segments. With F measure, samples from one preparation batch clustered together strongly.

Included in the TCR beta cDNA libraries were unique molecular identifiers. The authors obtained 400,000 to 600,000 cDNA molecules from roughly 1 to 10 million T cells. MiXCR, applied by TCRdb to the PCR reads, yields one record per CDR3 protein. The table shows about 770,000 distinct CDR3 sequences, with more than 45% occurring only once. For this clonotype: What it binds is not known.

J gave up 5 bases and V 7 bases, and 8 bases lay outside the gene matches. Germline CDR1 and CDR2: SNHLY and FYNNEI. CDR3 length equals 14 residues. The TCR was taken from a girl aged 5-17 years with multiple sclerosis. The gene calls are TRBV2 and TRBJ2-5, with 9 positions matching TRBD1. Sequenced: blood. The CDR3 DNA is TGTGCCAGCACAGGATACAGGGGGCGTGAGACCCAGTACTTC. It specifies CASTGYRGRETQYF.